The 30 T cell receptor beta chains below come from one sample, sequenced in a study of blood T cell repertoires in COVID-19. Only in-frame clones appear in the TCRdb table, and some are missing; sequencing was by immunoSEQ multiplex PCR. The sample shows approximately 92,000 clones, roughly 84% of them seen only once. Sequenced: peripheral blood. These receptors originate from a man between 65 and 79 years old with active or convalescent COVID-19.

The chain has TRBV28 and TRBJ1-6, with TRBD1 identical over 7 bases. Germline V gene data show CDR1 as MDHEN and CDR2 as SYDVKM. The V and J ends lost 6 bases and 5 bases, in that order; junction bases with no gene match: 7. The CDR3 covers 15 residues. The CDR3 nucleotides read TGTGCCAGCAGCAATTTAGACAGGGATAATTCACCCCTCCACTTT. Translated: CASSNLDRDNSPLHF.

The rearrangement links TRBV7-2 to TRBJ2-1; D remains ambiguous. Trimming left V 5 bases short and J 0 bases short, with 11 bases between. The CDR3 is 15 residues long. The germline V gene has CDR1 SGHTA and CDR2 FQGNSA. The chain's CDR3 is CASSQNPSSYNEQFF. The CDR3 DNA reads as TGTGCCAGCAGCCAAAACCCTAGCTCCTACAATGAGCAGTTCTTC. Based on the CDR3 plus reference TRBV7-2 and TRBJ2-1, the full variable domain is GAGVSQSPSNKVTEKGKDVELRCDPISGHTALYWYRQSLGQGLEFLIYFQGNSAPDKSGLPSDRFSAERTGGSVSTLTIQRTQQEDSAVYLCASSQNPSSYNEQFFGPGTRLTVL.

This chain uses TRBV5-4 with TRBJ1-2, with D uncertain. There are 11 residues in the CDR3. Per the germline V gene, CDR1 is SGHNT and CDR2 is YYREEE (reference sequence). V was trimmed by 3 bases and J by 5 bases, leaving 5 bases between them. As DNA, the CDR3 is TGTGCCAGCAGCTCCTCTTATGGCTACACCTTC. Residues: CASSSSYGYTF.

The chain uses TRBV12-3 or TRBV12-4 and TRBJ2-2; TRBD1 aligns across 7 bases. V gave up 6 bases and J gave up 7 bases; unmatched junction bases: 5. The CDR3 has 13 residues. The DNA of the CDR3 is TGTGCCAGCAGCCCACAGGGGAACGGGGAGCTGTTTTTT. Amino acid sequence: CASSPQGNGELFF.

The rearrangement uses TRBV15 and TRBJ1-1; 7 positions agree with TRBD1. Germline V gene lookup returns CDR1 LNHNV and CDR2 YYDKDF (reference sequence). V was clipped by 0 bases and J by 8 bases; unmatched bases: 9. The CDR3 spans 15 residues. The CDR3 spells CATSRDLGGVGEAFF. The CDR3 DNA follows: TGTGCCACCAGCAGAGATTTAGGGGGCGTTGGAGAAGCTTTCTTT.

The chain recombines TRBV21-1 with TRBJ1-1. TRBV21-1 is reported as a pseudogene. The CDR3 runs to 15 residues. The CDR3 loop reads CASSRQPRVRAEAFF. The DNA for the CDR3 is TGTGCCAGCAGCCGTCAACCGCGGGTGCGGGCTGAAGCTTTCTTT.

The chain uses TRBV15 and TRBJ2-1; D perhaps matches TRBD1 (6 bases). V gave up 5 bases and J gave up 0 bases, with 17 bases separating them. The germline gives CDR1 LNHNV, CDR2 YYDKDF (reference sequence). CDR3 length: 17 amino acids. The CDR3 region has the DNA TGTGCCACCAGCGGACGGGCCGGGACACCCTCCTACAATGAGCAGTTCTTC. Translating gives CATSGRAGTPSYNEQFF. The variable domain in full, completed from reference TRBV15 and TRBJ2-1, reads DAMVIQNPRYQVTQFGKPVTLSCSQTLNHNVMYWYQQKSSQAPKLLFHYYDKDFNNEADTPDNFQSRRPNTSFCFLDIRSPGLGDTAMYLCATSGRAGTPSYNEQFFGPGTRLTVL.

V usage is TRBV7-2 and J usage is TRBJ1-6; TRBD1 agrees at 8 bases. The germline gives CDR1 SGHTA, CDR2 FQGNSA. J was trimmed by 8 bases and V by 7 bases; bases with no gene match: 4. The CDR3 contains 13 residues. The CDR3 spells CASNTGGDSPLHF. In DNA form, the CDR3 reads TGTGCCAGCAATACAGGGGGGGATTCACCCCTCCACTTT. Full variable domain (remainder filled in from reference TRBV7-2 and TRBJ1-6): GAGVSQSPSNKVTEKGKDVELRCDPISGHTALYWYRQSLGQGLEFLIYFQGNSAPDKSGLPSDRFSAERTGGSVSTLTIQRTQQEDSAVYLCASNTGGDSPLHFGNGTRLTVT.

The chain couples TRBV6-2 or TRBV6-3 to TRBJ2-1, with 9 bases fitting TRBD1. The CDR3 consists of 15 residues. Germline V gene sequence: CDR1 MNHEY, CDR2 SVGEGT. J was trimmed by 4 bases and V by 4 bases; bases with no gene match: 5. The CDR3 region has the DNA TGTGCCAGCAGTTCTAGGGACAGGGCATACAATGAGCAGTTCTTC. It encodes CASSSRDRAYNEQFF.

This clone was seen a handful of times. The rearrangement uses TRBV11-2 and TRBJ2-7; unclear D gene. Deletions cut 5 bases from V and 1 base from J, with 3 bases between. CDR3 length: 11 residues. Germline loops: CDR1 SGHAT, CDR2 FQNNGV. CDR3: CASSRSYEQYF. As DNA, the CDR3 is TGTGCCAGCAGCCGGTCCTACGAGCAGTACTTC.

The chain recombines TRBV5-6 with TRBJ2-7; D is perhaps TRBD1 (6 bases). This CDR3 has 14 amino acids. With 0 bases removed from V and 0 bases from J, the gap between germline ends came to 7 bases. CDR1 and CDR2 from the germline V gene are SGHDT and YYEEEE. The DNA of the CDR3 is TGTGCCAGCAGCTTGGGGACAGTCTCCTACGAGCAGTACTTC. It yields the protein CASSLGTVSYEQYF.

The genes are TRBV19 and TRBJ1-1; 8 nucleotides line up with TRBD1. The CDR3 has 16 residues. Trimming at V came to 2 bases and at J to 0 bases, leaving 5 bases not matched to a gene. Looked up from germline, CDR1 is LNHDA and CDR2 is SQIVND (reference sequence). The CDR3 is CASSIQGAWMNTEAFF. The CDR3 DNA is TGTGCCAGTAGTATACAGGGGGCATGGATGAACACTGAAGCTTTCTTT.

The CDR3 sequence is CASSLSGTGSEFF. CDR3 DNA: TGCGCCAGCAGCTTGTCCGGGACAGGGTCGGAGTTCTTC. The V call is TRBV5-1, the J call TRBJ2-1; 9 bases line up with TRBD1. The length of the CDR3 is 13 residues. Germline CDR1 and CDR2: SGHRS and YFSETQ. The trim removed 1 base at V and 14 bases at J, leaving 7 bases unmatched.

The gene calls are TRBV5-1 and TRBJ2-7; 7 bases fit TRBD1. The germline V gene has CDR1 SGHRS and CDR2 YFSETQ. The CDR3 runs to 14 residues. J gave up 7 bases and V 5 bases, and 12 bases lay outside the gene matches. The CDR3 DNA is TGCGCCAGCAGTTGGGGCCAGGGGGAGAAAGAGCAGTACTTC. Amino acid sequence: CASSWGQGEKEQYF. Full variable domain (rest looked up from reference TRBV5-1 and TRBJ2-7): KAGVTQTPRYLIKTRGQQVTLSCSPISGHRSVSWYQQTPGQGLQFLFEYFSETQRNKGNFPGRFSGRQFSNSRSEMNVSTLELGDSALYLCASSWGQGEKEQYFGPGTRLTVT.

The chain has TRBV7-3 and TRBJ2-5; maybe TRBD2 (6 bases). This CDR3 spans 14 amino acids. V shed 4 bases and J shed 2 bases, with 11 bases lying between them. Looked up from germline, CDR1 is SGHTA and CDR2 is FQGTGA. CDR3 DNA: TGTGCCAGCAGCTCCGCGGGGAAACAAGAGACCCAGTACTTC. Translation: CASSSAGKQETQYF.

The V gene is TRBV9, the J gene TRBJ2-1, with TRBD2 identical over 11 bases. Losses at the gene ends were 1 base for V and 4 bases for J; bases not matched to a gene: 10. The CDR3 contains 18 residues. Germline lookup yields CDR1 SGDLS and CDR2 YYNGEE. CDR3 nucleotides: TGTGCCAGCAGCGTAAACTGGGCTAGCGGGGGGTTGTACAATGAGCAGTTCTTC. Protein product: CASSVNWASGGLYNEQFF.

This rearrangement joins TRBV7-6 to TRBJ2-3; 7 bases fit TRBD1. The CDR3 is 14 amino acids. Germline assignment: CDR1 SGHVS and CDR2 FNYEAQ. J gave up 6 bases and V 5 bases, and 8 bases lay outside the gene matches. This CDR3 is CASSPLTGVDTQYF. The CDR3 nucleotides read TGTGCCAGCAGCCCACTTACAGGGGTGGATACGCAGTATTTT. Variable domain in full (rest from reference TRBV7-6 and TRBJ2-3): GAGVSQSPRYKVTKRGQDVALRCDPISGHVSLYWYRQALGQGPEFLTYFNYEAQQDKSGLPNDRFSAERPEGSISTLTIQRTEQRDSAMYRCASSPLTGVDTQYFGPGTRLTVL.

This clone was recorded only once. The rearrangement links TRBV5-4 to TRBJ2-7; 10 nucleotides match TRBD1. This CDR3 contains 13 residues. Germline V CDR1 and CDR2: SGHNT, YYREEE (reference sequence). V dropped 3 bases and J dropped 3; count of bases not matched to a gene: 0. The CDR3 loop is CASSWDRGYEQYF. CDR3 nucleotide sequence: TGTGCCAGCAGCTGGGACAGGGGCTACGAGCAGTACTTC.

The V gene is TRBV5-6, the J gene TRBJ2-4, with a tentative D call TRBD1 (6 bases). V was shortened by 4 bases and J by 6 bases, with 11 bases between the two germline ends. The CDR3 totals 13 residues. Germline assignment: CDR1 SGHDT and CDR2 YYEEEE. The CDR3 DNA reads TGTGCCAGCAGCCTGGGACACCTAAACATTCAGTACTTC. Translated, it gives CASSLGHLNIQYF.

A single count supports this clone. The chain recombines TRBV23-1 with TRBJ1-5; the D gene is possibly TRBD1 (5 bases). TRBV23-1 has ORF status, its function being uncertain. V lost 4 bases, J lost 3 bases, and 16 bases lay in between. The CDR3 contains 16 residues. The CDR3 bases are TGCGCCAGCAGTCGCCGTACAGGAACCGACAATCAGCCCCAGCATTTT. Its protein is CASSRRTGTDNQPQHF.

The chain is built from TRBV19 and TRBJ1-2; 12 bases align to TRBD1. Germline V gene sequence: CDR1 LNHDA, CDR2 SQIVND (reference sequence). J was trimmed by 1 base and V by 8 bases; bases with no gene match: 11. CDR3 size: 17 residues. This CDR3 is CASYDRDRGPDNYGYTF. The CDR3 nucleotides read TGTGCCAGTTACGACCGGGACAGGGGGCCCGATAACTATGGCTACACCTTC.

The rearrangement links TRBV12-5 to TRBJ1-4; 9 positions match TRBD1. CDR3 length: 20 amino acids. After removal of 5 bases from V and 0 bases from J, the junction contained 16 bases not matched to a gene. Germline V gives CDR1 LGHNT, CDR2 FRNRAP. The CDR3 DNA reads TGTGCTAGTGGTCCGAATCGGACAGGGGTAAGTGAAGCAACTAATGAAAAACTGTTTTTT. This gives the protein CASGPNRTGVSEATNEKLFF.

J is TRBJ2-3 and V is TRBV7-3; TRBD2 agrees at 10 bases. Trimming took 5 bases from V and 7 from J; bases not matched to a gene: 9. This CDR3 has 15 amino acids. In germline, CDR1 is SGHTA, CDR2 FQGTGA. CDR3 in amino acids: CASSASGGEGNTQYF. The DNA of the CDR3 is TGTGCCAGCAGCGCAAGCGGGGGGGAGGGAAATACGCAGTATTTT.

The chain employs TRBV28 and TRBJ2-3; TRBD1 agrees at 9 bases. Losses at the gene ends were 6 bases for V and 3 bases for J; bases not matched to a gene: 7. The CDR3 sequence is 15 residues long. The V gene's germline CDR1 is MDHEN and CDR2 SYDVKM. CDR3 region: CASSLGQGRTDTQYF. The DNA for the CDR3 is TGTGCCAGCAGCCTCGGACAGGGGAGGACAGATACGCAGTATTTT.

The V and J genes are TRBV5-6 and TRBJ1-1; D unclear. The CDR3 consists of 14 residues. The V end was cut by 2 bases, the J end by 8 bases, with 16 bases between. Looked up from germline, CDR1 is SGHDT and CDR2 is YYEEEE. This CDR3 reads CASSLFRELSEAFF. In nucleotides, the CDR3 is TGTGCCAGCAGCTTATTTAGGGAGTTGTCCGAAGCTTTCTTT.

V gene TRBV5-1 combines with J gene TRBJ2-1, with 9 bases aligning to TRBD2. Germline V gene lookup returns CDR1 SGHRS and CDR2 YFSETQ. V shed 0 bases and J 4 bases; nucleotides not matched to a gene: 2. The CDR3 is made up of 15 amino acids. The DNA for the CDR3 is TGCGCCAGCAGCTTGGTAGCGGGGGATTACAATGAGCAGTTCTTC. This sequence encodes CASSLVAGDYNEQFF.

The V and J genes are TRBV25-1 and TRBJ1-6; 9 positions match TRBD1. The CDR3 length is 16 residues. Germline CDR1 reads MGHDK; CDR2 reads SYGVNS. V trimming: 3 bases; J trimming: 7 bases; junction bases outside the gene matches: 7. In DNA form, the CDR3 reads TGTGCCAGCAGTGATCCCGGGACAGGGAGGAATTCACCCCTCCACTTT. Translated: CASSDPGTGRNSPLHF.

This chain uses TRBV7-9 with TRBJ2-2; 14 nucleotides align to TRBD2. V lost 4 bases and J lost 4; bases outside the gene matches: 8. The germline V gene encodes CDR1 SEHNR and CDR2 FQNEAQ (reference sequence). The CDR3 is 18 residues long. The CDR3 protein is CASSSPRLAGGRTGELFF. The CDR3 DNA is TGTGCCAGCAGCTCTCCTCGACTAGCGGGGGGGCGCACCGGGGAGCTGTTTTTT.

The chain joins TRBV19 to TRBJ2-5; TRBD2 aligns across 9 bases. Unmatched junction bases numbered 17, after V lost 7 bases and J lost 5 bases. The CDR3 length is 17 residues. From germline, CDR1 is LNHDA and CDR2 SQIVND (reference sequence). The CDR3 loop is CASTPGLAGSGRETQYF. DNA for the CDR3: TGTGCCAGTACTCCGGGACTAGCAGGGAGCGGTAGGGAGACCCAGTACTTC.

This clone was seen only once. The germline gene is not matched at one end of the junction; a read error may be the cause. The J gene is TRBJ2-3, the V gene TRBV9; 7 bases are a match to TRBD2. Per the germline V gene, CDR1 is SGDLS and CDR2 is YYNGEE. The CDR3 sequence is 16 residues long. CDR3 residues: CVSSGWGRGDTDTQYF. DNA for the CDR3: TGTGTCAGCAGCGGCTGGGGGAGGGGTGACACAGATACGCAGTATTTT.